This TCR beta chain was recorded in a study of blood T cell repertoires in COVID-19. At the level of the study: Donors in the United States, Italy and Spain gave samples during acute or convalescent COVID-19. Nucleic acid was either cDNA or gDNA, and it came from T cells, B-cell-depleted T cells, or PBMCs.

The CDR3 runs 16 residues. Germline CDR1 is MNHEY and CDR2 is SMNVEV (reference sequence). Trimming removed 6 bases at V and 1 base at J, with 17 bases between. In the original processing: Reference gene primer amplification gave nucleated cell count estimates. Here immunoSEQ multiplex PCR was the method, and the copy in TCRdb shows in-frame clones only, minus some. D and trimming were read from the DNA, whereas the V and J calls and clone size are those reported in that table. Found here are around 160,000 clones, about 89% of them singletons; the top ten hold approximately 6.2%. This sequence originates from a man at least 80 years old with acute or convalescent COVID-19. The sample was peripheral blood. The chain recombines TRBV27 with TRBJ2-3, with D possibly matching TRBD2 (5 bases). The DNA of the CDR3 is TGTGCCAGCAGCCCGAGGGCCCCCCGGGGCACAGATACGCAGTATTTT. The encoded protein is CASSPRAPRGTDTQYF.